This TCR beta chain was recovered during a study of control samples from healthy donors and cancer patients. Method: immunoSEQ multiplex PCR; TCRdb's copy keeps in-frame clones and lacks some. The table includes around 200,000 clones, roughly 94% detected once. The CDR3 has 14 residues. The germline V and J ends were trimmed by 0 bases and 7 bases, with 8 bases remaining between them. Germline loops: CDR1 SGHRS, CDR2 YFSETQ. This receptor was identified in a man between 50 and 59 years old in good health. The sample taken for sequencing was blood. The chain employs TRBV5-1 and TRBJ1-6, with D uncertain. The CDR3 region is CASSLGDTNSPLHF. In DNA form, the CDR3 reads TGCGCCAGCAGCTTGGGTGACACCAATTCACCCCTCCACTTT.